This T cell receptor beta chain was sequenced during a study of T cell responses to AZD1222 COVID-19 vaccine (dated by TCRdb to the early 2020s). Turning to the overall study: AZD1222 recipients given second doses at about 4 weeks or at about 12 weeks were pooled, since spike-specific TCR depth and breadth were not found to differ between the two schedules. TCR sequencing covered fewer than 250 trial participants: roughly 200 given two doses of AZD1222 and 26 given two doses of MenACWY control vaccine. Trial participants were enrolled by age into 18-55, 56-69 and 70-plus year subgroups, with roughly 160, 29 and 62 TCR-sequenced participants respectively.

This specimen's time point label, per the study, means: baseline before first vaccination. Vaccinee samples came from UK trials COV001 and COV002, including a single-blind randomized controlled phase 2/3 trial of AZD1222 (ChAdOx1 nCoV-19) in healthy adults. For TCRbeta chain sequencing, PBMC samples from trial participants were taken at day 0 and at day 28 after the second dose. Study-level results and caveats: Spike-specific TCR breadth and depth rose significantly after two AZD1222 doses compared with day 0 and with MenACWY recipients. Participants were mostly white British and included more females than males, and it was suggested by the authors that clonal diversity may have been underestimated. The vaccine-associated CD4 TCRs covered the entire spike protein, and the dominant responses fell in regions 160-218 and 743-854. Nearly half of unique spike-specific TCRs reportedly recognized epitopes outside regions mutated in the B.1.351 and B.1.1.7 variants. Because no samples from the day 14 peak response were available, repertoires could be characterized only after the peak T cell response. Conclusions about previously exposed vaccinees are limited because only 6 or 7 AZD1222 recipients were SARS-CoV-2 seropositive at baseline. The 56-69-year group was small, and its depth increase did not reach significance, likely because of low power.

The CDR3 regions of human TCRbeta chains were analyzed by immunosequencing. Per the authors' processing: Repertoire TCRs were checked for matches against a reference library of SARS-CoV-2-specific TCRs that had been generated using the MIRA antigen-specificity platform. Breadth was defined as the fraction of unique TCRs that were SARS-CoV-2-associated, and depth was defined as the fraction of total T cells that were SARS-CoV-2-associated. Using the MIRA data, each spike-specific TCR was mapped to the spike region that the TCR reacts to and placed in a CD4 or CD8 class. Log10-transformed breadth and depth values were compared by one-way ANOVA with Sidak's multiple comparisons tests. The clones in this table, taken by TCRdb from immuneACCESS, are in-frame only. Not every clone is retained; where verified, under half of the shortfall comes from an unresolved V gene, and the cause of the rest is unknown. V, J and clone size were drawn from that table, and D and trimming were deduced from the DNA. For this sample the table gives about 86,000 clones, of which roughly nine tenths were detected only once. The ten largest clones capture around 3% of the sample.

Here V drops 5 bases and J drops 5 bases, and the junction holds 8 bases not matched to any gene. The CDR3 measures 14 amino acids from cysteine to phenylalanine. The sequence is cut down to CDR3 DNA, 42 bases in frame from base 1. CDR1 and CDR2, looked up from the germline V gene, are SNHLY and FYNNEI. Worth noting for this clone: What antigen it recognizes has not been identified. Per-base quality was not reported, and no clone a single base away is much larger than it.

The specimen comprised peripheral blood, sampled on day 0 of AZD1222 vaccination. The receptor comes from an adult in good health. The chain is encoded by TRBV2 joined to TRBJ2-5; 7 bases in the middle match TRBD1. The base sequence is TGTGCCAGCAGTAACAGGGGTGGTTGGGAGACCCAGTACTTC. Translated, it reads CASSNRGGWETQYF.